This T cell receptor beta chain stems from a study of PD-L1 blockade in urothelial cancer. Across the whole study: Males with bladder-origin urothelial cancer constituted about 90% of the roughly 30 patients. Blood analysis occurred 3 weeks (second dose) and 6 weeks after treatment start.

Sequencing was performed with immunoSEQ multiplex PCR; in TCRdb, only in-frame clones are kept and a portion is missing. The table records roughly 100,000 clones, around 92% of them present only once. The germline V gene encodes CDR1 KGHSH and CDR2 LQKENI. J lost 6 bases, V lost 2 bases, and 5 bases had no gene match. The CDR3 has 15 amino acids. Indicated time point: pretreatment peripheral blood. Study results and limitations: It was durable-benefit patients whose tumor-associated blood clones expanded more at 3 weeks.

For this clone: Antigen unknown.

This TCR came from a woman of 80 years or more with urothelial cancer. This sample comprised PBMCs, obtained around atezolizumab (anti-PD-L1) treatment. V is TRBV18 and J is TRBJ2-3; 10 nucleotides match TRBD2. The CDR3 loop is CASSPKLAGMDTQYF. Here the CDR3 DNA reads TGTGCCAGCTCACCAAAACTAGCGGGAATGGATACGCAGTATTTT. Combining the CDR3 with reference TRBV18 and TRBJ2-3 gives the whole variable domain NAGVMQNPRHLVRRRGQEARLRCSPMKGHSHVYWYRQLPEEGLKFMVYLQKENIIDESGMPKERFSAEFPKEGPSILRIQQVVRGDSAAYFCASSPKLAGMDTQYFGPGTRLTVL.